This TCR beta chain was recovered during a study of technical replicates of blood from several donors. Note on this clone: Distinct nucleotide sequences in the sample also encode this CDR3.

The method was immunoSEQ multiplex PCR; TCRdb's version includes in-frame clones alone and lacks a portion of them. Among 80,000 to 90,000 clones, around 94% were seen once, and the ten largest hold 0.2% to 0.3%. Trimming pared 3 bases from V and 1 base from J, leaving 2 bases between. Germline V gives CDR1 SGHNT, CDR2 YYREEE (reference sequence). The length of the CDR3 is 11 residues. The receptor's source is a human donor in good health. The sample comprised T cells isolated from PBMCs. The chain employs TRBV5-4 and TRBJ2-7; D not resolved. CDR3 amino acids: CASSSSYEQYF. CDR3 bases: TGTGCCAGCAGCTCATCCTACGAGCAGTACTTC.